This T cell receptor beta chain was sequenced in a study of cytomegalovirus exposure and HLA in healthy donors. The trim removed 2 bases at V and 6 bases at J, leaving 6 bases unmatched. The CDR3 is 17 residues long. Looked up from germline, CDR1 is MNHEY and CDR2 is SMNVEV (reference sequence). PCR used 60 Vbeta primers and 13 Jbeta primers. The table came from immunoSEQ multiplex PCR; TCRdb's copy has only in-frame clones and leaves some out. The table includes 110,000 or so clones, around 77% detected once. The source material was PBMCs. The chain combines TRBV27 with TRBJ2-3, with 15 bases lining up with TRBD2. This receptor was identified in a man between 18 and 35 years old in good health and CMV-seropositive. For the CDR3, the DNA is TGTGCCAGCAGTTTACGGACTAGCGGGGGGGTCGCGGATACGCAGTATTTT. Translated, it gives CASSLRTSGGVADTQYF.